The 32 T cell receptor beta chains presented below share a single source sample, sequenced in a study of cytomegalovirus exposure and HLA in healthy donors. PCR was performed using 60 Vbeta and 13 Jbeta primers. Sequenced by immunoSEQ multiplex PCR; TCRdb stores in-frame clones only, minus some. Among more than 200,000 clones listed, about 80% were seen once. Input material: PBMCs. These receptors were obtained from a man aged 40-49 years in good health and CMV-seropositive.

The rearrangement links TRBV6-5 to TRBJ2-7; possibly TRBD1 for D (5 bases). V was trimmed by 3 bases and J by 6 bases, leaving 15 bases between them. Germline CDR1 reads MNHEY; CDR2 reads SVGAGI. This CDR3 comprises 14 residues. The CDR3 coding sequence is TGTGCCAGCAGTTATGGGTCAGGGAAGGGCGAGCAGTACTTC. Amino acids: CASSYGSGKGEQYF.

The V gene is TRBV30, the J gene TRBJ2-4, with D possibly TRBD2 on 6 matching bases. V shed 4 bases and J shed 3 bases, with 10 bases lying between them. CDR3 length equals 13 residues. Germline assignment: CDR1 GTSNPN and CDR2 SVGIG (reference sequence). This CDR3 is CAWIGSGKNIQYF. CDR3 nucleotides: TGTGCCTGGATAGGTAGCGGCAAAAACATTCAGTACTTC.

The rearrangement joins TRBV10-3 to TRBJ2-1; TRBD2 matches at 8 bases. The CDR3 has 15 residues. V shed 6 bases, J shed 3 bases, and the junction held 7 bases outside the gene matches. Per the germline V gene, CDR1 is ENHRY and CDR2 is SYGVKD. DNA of the CDR3: TGTGCCATCAGGGCTCCGGGACTAGGCTACAATGAGCAGTTCTTC. This codes for CAIRAPGLGYNEQFF.

This clone was detected only once. The rearrangement uses TRBV10-2 and TRBJ2-7, with TRBD1 matching over 10 bases. The CDR3 loop spans 16 amino acids. CDR1 is WSHSY and CDR2 is SAAADI in the germline V gene. Germline trimming cut 3 bases from V and 0 bases from J; bases unmatched to any gene: 5. CDR3 sequence: CASSDPGQGSSYEQYF. The CDR3 region has the DNA TGCGCCAGCAGTGATCCGGGACAGGGGAGCTCCTACGAGCAGTACTTC.

The CDR3 DNA is TGCGCCAGCAGCCAAGACGTTTGGGCGGGCATGGGAGATACGCAGTATTTT. Translation: CASSQDVWAGMGDTQYF. V gene TRBV4-1 combines with J gene TRBJ2-3; tentative D call: TRBD2 (5 bases). This CDR3 comprises 17 residues. Trimming took 0 bases from V and 5 from J, leaving 18 bases between them. Germline CDR1 reads MGHRA; CDR2 reads YSYEKL.

The chain employs TRBV6-5 and TRBJ1-2, with 8 positions matching TRBD1. The CDR3 consists of 13 residues. The V and J ends lost 6 bases and 6 bases, in that order; junction bases with no gene match: 6. In germline, CDR1 is MNHEY, CDR2 SVGAGI. DNA for the CDR3: TGTGCCAGCAGCCGGCAGGGACAGGATGGCTACACCTTC. Protein product: CASSRQGQDGYTF.

The chain uses TRBV10-1 and TRBJ2-1; D not resolved. The CDR3 has 15 residues. Looked up from germline, CDR1 is WNHNN and CDR2 is SYGVQD (reference sequence). Trimming took 2 bases from V and 8 from J, leaving 16 bases between them. CDR3 sequence (DNA): TGCGCCAGCAGTGAGCGGATCGGGTATTACGATGAGCAGTTCTTC. Its protein product is CASSERIGYYDEQFF.

The chain joins TRBV7-8 to TRBJ2-2; 8 bases match TRBD1. The CDR3 extends over 19 amino acids. V was pared by 6 bases and J by 4 bases, with 19 bases of the junction left unmatched. Germline lookup yields CDR1 SGHVS and CDR2 FQNEAQ. CDR3 DNA sequence: TGTGCCAGCAGATACAGCAGGACAGGGCTGGACGGAACCACCGGGGAGCTGTTTTTT. This encodes CASRYSRTGLDGTTGELFF.

The CDR3 DNA is TGTGCCAGCAGCTTATCGGCAGACTACACCGGGGAGCTGTTTTTT. Its protein is CASSLSADYTGELFF. V usage is TRBV7-9 and J usage is TRBJ2-2; D is uncertain. V lost 2 bases and J 3 bases, leaving 10 bases between the germline ends. The germline V gene encodes CDR1 SEHNR and CDR2 FQNEAQ (reference sequence). This CDR3 region has 15 residues.

The chain carries TRBV2 and TRBJ2-4; D might be TRBD2 (5 bases). V lost 5 bases to trimming and J lost 8 bases, with 16 bases between them. CDR1 and CDR2 from the germline V gene are SNHLY and FYNNEI. This CDR3 is 14 amino acids long. The CDR3 loop is CASSKAERGYIQYF. The CDR3, as DNA: TGTGCCAGCAGTAAGGCCGAGCGAGGGTACATTCAGTACTTC.

The V call is TRBV29-1, the J call TRBJ2-1; TRBD2 aligns across 15 bases. CDR3 length equals 17 residues. Germline assignment: CDR1 SQVTM and CDR2 ANQGSEA. Unmatched junction bases numbered 4, after V lost 4 bases and J lost 0 bases. The CDR3 DNA sequence: TGCAGCGTTGTTGGACTAGCGGGAGGGAGCTCCTACAATGAGCAGTTCTTC. Protein: CSVVGLAGGSSYNEQFF.

V usage is TRBV27 and J usage is TRBJ2-1, with D maybe TRBD2 (6 bases). V lost 4 bases, J lost 13 bases, and 14 bases lay in between. CDR3 length equals 12 residues. Germline-derived CDR1 and CDR2 are MNHEY and SMNVEV (reference sequence). CDR3 protein: CASSYRDGRQFF. In nucleotides, the CDR3 is TGTGCCAGCAGTTACCGGGACGGGAGACAGTTCTTC.

The rearrangement links TRBV11-2 to TRBJ1-2; 8 nucleotides match TRBD1. The CDR3 is 12 residues long. V lost 5 bases and J lost 8; bases outside the gene matches: 4. Germline CDR1 SGHAT, CDR2 FQNNGV. The CDR3 region is CASSQDRAGYTF. The DNA for the CDR3 is TGTGCCAGCAGCCAGGACAGGGCCGGCTACACCTTC.

This clone has only a few counts. The rearrangement joins TRBV19 to TRBJ1-2; D is undetermined. The CDR3 length is 15 residues. CDR1 and CDR2 from the germline V gene are LNHDA and SQIVND (reference sequence). Trimming took 5 bases from V and 4 from J, leaving 17 bases between them. The CDR3 DNA follows: TGTGCCAGTAGTCTGGCCCGGGGAGGATTCTATGGCTACACCTTC. Its translation is CASSLARGGFYGYTF. Combining the CDR3 with reference TRBV19 and TRBJ1-2 gives the whole variable domain DGGITQSPKYLFRKEGQNVTLSCEQNLNHDAMYWYRQDPGQGLRLIYYSQIVNDFQKGDIAEGYSVSREKKESFPLTVTSAQKNPTAFYLCASSLARGGFYGYTFGSGTRLTVV.

This clone came up once. The V and J genes are TRBV5-6 and TRBJ2-3; D unresolved. This CDR3 contains 12 residues. Germline V gene data show CDR1 as SGHDT and CDR2 as YYEEEE. The ends were cut back, 3 bases at V and 13 bases at J, with 15 bases in the middle. The CDR3 loop reads CASSWAGTFEYF. CDR3 coding DNA: TGTGCCAGCAGCTGGGCAGGAACATTTGAGTATTTT.

This sequence joins TRBV19 and TRBJ2-7; D perhaps matches TRBD2 (6 bases). Germline values: CDR1 LNHDA, CDR2 SQIVND (reference sequence). Trimming took off 2 bases at V and 3 bases at J, with 14 bases between the two ends. The CDR3 is made up of 15 amino acids. The CDR3 loop reads CASSISSGHDYEQYF. The CDR3 nucleotides are TGTGCCAGTAGTATATCAAGCGGGCACGACTACGAGCAGTACTTC.

The chain links TRBV5-1 to TRBJ2-3, with 8 bases identical to TRBD2. Trimming removed 4 bases from V and 8 bases from J; junction bases left unmatched: 6. The CDR3 contains 13 residues. CDR1 and CDR2 (germline): SGHRS, YFSETQ. The CDR3 DNA is TGCGCCAGCAGCACTCAGCGGGAGACTACGCAGTATTTT. It yields the protein CASSTQRETTQYF. Full variable domain (rest looked up from reference TRBV5-1 and TRBJ2-3): KAGVTQTPRYLIKTRGQQVTLSCSPISGHRSVSWYQQTPGQGLQFLFEYFSETQRNKGNFPGRFSGRQFSNSRSEMNVSTLELGDSALYLCASSTQRETTQYFGPGTRLTVL.

The rearrangement joins TRBV30 to TRBJ1-6; 7 bases match TRBD1. Germline loops: CDR1 GTSNPN, CDR2 SVGIG (reference sequence). The CDR3 totals 16 residues. After removal of 3 bases from V and 0 bases from J, the junction contained 5 bases not matched to a gene. CDR3 loop: CAWRDRESSYNSPLHF. DNA for the CDR3: TGTGCCTGGAGAGACAGGGAGAGCTCCTATAATTCACCCCTCCACTTT. Supplemented by reference TRBV30 and TRBJ1-6, the full variable domain reads SQTIHQWPATLVQPVGSPLSLECTVEGTSNPNLYWYRQAAGRGLQLLFYSVGIGQISSEVPQNLSASRPQDRQFILSSKKLLLSDSGFYLCAWRDRESSYNSPLHFGNGTRLTVT.

The genes are TRBV29-1 and TRBJ2-5; TRBD2 aligns across 10 bases. After removal of 4 bases from V and 5 bases from J, the junction contained 4 bases not matched to a gene. The CDR3 length is 13 residues. CDR1 and CDR2 from the germline V gene are SQVTM and ANQGSEA. CDR3: CSVVMGLAETQYF. CDR3 DNA sequence: TGCAGCGTTGTGATGGGACTAGCGGAGACCCAGTACTTC.

The rearrangement uses TRBV19 and TRBJ2-7, with TRBD2 as a possible D gene (7 bases). V lost 5 bases and J 1 base, leaving 15 bases between the germline ends. CDR3 size: 15 residues. Germline V gives CDR1 LNHDA, CDR2 SQIVND (reference sequence). CDR3 sequence (DNA): TGTGCCAGTAGTTTGAGCGGGACACTTTCCTACGAGCAGTACTTC. It encodes CASSLSGTLSYEQYF.

The rearrangement uses TRBV19 and TRBJ2-7, with 10 bases matching TRBD2. This CDR3 contains 13 residues. J gave up 5 bases and V 5 bases, and 3 bases lay outside the gene matches. The germline V gene encodes CDR1 LNHDA and CDR2 SQIVND (reference sequence). In nucleotides, the CDR3 is TGTGCCAGTAGTCTAGCGGGAGCCAACGAGCAGTACTTC. This encodes CASSLAGANEQYF. Full variable domain (outside the CDR3, taken from reference TRBV19 and TRBJ2-7): DGGITQSPKYLFRKEGQNVTLSCEQNLNHDAMYWYRQDPGQGLRLIYYSQIVNDFQKGDIAEGYSVSREKKESFPLTVTSAQKNPTAFYLCASSLAGANEQYFGPGTRLTVT.

This clone was detected only a few times. The CDR3 sequence is CATRTSGSYEQYF. DNA of the CDR3: TGTGCCACTCGGACTAGCGGGTCCTACGAGCAGTACTTC. This chain joins TRBV19 and TRBJ2-7, with 11 bases lining up with TRBD2. The CDR3 sequence is 13 residues long. Germline-derived CDR1 and CDR2 are LNHDA and SQIVND (reference sequence). Trimming removed 10 bases from V and 1 base from J; junction bases left unmatched: 3.

The chain joins TRBV7-8 to TRBJ2-2, with 8 bases fitting TRBD2. The CDR3 contains 15 residues. Germline V CDR1 and CDR2: SGHVS, FQNEAQ. V lost 6 bases and J lost 4; bases outside the gene matches: 7. The CDR3 DNA reads TGTGCCAGCAGACTACCCGGGGGGGTCACCGGGGAGCTGTTTTTT. Translation: CASRLPGGVTGELFF.

In its sample, this clone was seen a few times. V usage is TRBV7-3 and J usage is TRBJ2-3; D possibly corresponds to TRBD2 (6 bases). Germline CDR1 reads SGHTA; CDR2 reads FQGTGA. V lost 5 bases to trimming and J lost 7 bases, with 19 bases between them. The CDR3 totals 15 residues. The CDR3 region is CASSPIGTLGHTQYF. CDR3 sequence (DNA): TGTGCCAGCAGCCCTATCGGGACTTTAGGGCATACGCAGTATTTT.

The chain recombines TRBV2 with TRBJ2-1, with 7 positions matching TRBD2. Germline loops: CDR1 SNHLY, CDR2 FYNNEI. The V and J ends lost 10 bases and 4 bases, in that order; junction bases with no gene match: 10. The CDR3 has 14 residues. The CDR3 spells CAIISGTEYNEQFF. CDR3 nucleotides: TGTGCCATTATAAGCGGGACGGAATACAATGAGCAGTTCTTC. Together with reference TRBV2 and TRBJ2-1, the CDR3 gives the full variable domain: EPEVTQTPSHQVTQMGQEVILRCVPISNHLYFYWYRQILGQKVEFLVSFYNNEISEKSEIFDDQFSVERPDGSNFTLKIRSTKLEDSAMYFCAIISGTEYNEQFFGPGTRLTVL.

The CDR3 region is CASSSGQGLQPQHF. In DNA form, the CDR3 reads TGTGCCAGCAGCTCGGGACAGGGGTTACAGCCCCAGCATTTT. This sequence joins TRBV7-8 and TRBJ1-5; 10 bases agree with TRBD1. The CDR3 extends over 14 amino acids. Germline V gives CDR1 SGHVS, CDR2 FQNEAQ. V gave up 4 bases and J gave up 7 bases; unmatched junction bases: 4.

Only a few counts were recorded for this clone. The CDR3 protein is CASSMTGWTEAFF. The DNA of the CDR3 is TGTGCCAGTAGTATGACAGGGTGGACTGAAGCTTTCTTT. This sequence joins TRBV19 and TRBJ1-1; TRBD1 aligns across 7 bases. Germline V CDR1 and CDR2: LNHDA, SQIVND (reference sequence). After removal of 3 bases from V and 5 bases from J, the junction contained 3 bases not matched to a gene. The CDR3 has 13 amino acids.

The chain has TRBV19 and TRBJ1-1; unclear D gene. This CDR3 spans 11 amino acids. Per germline, CDR1 LNHDA and CDR2 SQIVND (reference sequence). With 4 bases removed from V and 6 bases from J, the gap between germline ends came to 6 bases. The DNA for the CDR3 is TGTGCCAGTAGTAGCGGCCCTGAAGCTTTCTTT. This gives the protein CASSSGPEAFF.

This sequence joins TRBV7-9 and TRBJ1-4; 10 nucleotides line up with TRBD1. The germline gives CDR1 SEHNR, CDR2 FQNEAQ (reference sequence). This CDR3 has 16 amino acids. With V trimmed by 5 bases and J by 4 bases, 7 bases remained unmatched. CDR3 nucleotide sequence: TGTGCCAGCAGCAAAGAAGGGACAGGGGATAATGAAAAACTGTTTTTT. It translates to CASSKEGTGDNEKLFF. The full variable domain, rest sourced from reference TRBV7-9 and TRBJ1-4, is DTGVSQNPRHKITKRGQNVTFRCDPISEHNRLYWYRQTLGQGPEFLTYFQNEAQLEKSRLLSDRFSAERPKGSFSTLEIQRTEQGDSAMYLCASSKEGTGDNEKLFFGSGTQLSVL.

This clone was found a few times. The chain has TRBV18 and TRBJ1-3, with a weak D call TRBD1 (6 bases). Per the germline V gene, CDR1 is KGHSH and CDR2 is LQKENI. V shed 3 bases and J shed 0 bases, with 12 bases lying between them. CDR3 length: 16 amino acids. The CDR3 nucleotides read TGTGCCAGCTCACCCGGACAGTCGAACTCTGGAAACACCATATATTTT. This gives the protein CASSPGQSNSGNTIYF.

The rearrangement links TRBV28 to TRBJ1-2; D unresolved. Germline V CDR1 and CDR2: MDHEN, SYDVKM. Trimming removed 3 bases at V and 1 base at J, with 12 bases between. CDR3 length: 15 residues. The chain's CDR3 is CASSFVRRFNYGYTF. CDR3 bases: TGTGCCAGCAGTTTTGTTCGCAGGTTTAACTATGGCTACACCTTC.

In DNA, the CDR3 is TGTGCCACCAGCAGAGATGCGACTAGCGGGAGAAACGAGCAGTACTTC. This encodes CATSRDATSGRNEQYF. The chain links TRBV15 to TRBJ2-7; 12 bases are a match to TRBD2. With 0 bases clipped from V and 5 bases from J, the junction kept 5 bases outside the gene matches. CDR3 length: 16 amino acids. CDR1 and CDR2 (germline): LNHNV, YYDKDF (reference sequence).